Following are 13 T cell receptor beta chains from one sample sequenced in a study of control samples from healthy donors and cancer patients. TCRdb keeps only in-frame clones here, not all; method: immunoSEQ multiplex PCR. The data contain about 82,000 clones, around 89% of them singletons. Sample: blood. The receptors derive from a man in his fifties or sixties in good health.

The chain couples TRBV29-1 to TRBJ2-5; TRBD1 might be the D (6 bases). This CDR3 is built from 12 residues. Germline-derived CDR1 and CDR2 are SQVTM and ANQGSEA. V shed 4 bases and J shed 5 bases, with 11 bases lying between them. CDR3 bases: TGCAGCGTTGTCAGGGGTTTGGAGACCCAGTACTTC. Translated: CSVVRGLETQYF.

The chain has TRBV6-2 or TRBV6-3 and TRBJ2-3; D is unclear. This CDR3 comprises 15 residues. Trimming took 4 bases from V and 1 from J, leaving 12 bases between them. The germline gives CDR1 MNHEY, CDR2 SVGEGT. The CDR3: CASSSVSVGTDTQYF. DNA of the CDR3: TGTGCCAGCAGTTCCGTCAGTGTGGGCACAGATACGCAGTATTTT.

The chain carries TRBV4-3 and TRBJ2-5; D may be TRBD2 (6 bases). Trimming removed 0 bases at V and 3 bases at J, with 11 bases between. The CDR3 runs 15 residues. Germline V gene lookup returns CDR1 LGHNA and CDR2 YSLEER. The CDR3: CASSQDSTGEETQYF. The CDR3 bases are TGCGCCAGCAGCCAAGATTCTACGGGGGAAGAGACCCAGTACTTC.

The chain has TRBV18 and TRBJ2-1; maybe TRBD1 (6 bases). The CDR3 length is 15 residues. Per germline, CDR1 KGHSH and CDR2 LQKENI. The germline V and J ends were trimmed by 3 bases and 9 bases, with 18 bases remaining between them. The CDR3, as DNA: TGTGCCAGCTCACCGGTTGCAGGGGTTGTAAGTGAGCAGTTCTTC. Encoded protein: CASSPVAGVVSEQFF.

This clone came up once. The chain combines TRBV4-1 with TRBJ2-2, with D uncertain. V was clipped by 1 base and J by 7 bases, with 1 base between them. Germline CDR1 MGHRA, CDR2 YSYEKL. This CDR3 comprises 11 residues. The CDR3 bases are TGCGCCAGCAGCCAAGTCGGGGAGCTGTTTTTT. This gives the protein CASSQVGELFF.

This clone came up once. The CDR3 nucleotides read TGTGCCAGCAGCCTTACCACAGGGGTTAGTTCACCCCTCCACTTT. Protein sequence: CASSLTTGVSSPLHF. The rearrangement links TRBV6-5 to TRBJ1-6; 7 nucleotides line up with TRBD1. There are 15 residues in the CDR3. V shed 6 bases and J 9 bases; nucleotides not matched to a gene: 11. The germline V gene encodes CDR1 MNHEY and CDR2 SVGAGI.

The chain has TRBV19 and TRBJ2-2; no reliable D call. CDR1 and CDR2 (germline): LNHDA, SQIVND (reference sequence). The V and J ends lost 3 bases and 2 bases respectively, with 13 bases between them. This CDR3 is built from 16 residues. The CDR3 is CASSMVTGRNTGELFF. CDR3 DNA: TGTGCCAGTAGTATGGTGACGGGCCGTAACACCGGGGAGCTGTTTTTT.

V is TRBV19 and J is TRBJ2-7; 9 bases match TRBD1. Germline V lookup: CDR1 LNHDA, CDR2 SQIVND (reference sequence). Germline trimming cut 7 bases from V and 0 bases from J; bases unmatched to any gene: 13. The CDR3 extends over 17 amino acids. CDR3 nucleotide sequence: TGTGCCAGTAACCCGGGCACGGGACAGGGAAACTCCTACGAGCAGTACTTC. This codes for CASNPGTGQGNSYEQYF.

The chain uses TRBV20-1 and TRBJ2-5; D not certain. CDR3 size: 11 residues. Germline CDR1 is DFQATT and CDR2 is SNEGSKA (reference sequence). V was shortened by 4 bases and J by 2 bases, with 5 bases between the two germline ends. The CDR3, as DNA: TGCAGTGCTATGGGTCAAGAGACCCAGTACTTC. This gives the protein CSAMGQETQYF.

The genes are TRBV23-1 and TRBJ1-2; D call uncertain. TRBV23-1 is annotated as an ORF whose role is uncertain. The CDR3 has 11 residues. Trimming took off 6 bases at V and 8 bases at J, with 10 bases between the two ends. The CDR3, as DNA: TGCGCCAGCAGGCCCACGGGGGGCTACACCTTC. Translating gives CASRPTGGYTF.

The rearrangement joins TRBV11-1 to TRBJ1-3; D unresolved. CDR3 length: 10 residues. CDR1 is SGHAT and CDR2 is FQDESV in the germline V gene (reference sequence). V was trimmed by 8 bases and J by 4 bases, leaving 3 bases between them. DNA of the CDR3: TGTGCCAGCGGAGGAAACACCATATATTTT. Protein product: CASGGNTIYF.

The CDR3: CSASLGAANTEAFF. The CDR3 coding sequence is TGCAGTGCTAGTTTAGGGGCGGCGAACACTGAAGCTTTCTTT. V usage is TRBV20-1 and J usage is TRBJ1-1; perhaps TRBD1 as D (5 bases). Germline V lookup: CDR1 DFQATT, CDR2 SNEGSKA (reference sequence). Between the trimmed V and J ends, which lost 3 bases and 1 base, there was a span of 12 bases. There are 14 residues in the CDR3.

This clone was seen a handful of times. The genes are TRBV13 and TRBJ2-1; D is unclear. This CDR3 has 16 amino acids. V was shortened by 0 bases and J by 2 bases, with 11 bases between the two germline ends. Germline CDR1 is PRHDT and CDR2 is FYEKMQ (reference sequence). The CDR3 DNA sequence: TGTGCCAGCAGCTTAGGCGAATCGTTTACCTACAATGAGCAGTTCTTC. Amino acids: CASSLGESFTYNEQFF.